The 20 T cell receptor beta chains presented below share a single source sample, sequenced in a study of cytomegalovirus exposure and HLA in healthy donors. The PCR employed 60 Vbeta primers together with 13 Jbeta primers. Only in-frame clones appear in the TCRdb table, and some are missing; sequencing was by immunoSEQ multiplex PCR. The table has some 180,000 clones, 65% to 85% seen once. Specimen: PBMCs. These receptors were obtained from a girl aged 5 to 17 in good health and CMV-seropositive.

The chain is built from TRBV14 and TRBJ2-4; 9 bases fit TRBD1. The germline gives CDR1 SGHDN, CDR2 FVKESK. This CDR3 region has 12 residues. J lost 4 bases, V lost 11 bases, and 3 bases had no gene match. CDR3 DNA: TGTGCCCTGGGACAGGGAAAAAACATTCAGTACTTC. Protein product: CALGQGKNIQYF.

The rearrangement uses TRBV9 and TRBJ1-2; possible D gene TRBD1, 5 bases. Deletions cut 3 bases from V and 3 bases from J, with 18 bases between. The CDR3 length is 16 residues. Germline V gene lookup returns CDR1 SGDLS and CDR2 YYNGEE. The CDR3 DNA follows: TGTGCCAGCAGCGAAGGTCCAGGGTTTGTCGACTATGGCTACACCTTC. This encodes CASSEGPGFVDYGYTF.

This clone was found once. The chain couples TRBV28 to TRBJ1-2; TRBD1 aligns across 10 bases. Per the germline V gene, CDR1 is MDHEN and CDR2 is SYDVKM. There are 15 residues in the CDR3. Trimming at V came to 6 bases and at J to 4 bases, leaving 8 bases not matched to a gene. The CDR3 protein is CASSGGTGDSYGYTF. DNA for the CDR3: TGTGCCAGCAGCGGAGGGACAGGGGATTCCTATGGCTACACCTTC.

CDR3: CASSSYRDRGIRETQYF. For the CDR3, the DNA is TGTGCCAGCAGTTCCTACCGGGACAGGGGAATCAGAGAGACCCAGTACTTC. The chain employs TRBV27 and TRBJ2-5, with 10 bases matching TRBD1. V lost 4 bases and J lost 4; bases outside the gene matches: 12. CDR3 size: 17 residues. CDR1 MNHEY and CDR2 SMNVEV come from the germline V gene (reference sequence).

V usage is TRBV6-5 and J usage is TRBJ1-5; 7 positions agree with TRBD1. V dropped 4 bases and J dropped 2; count of bases not matched to a gene: 5. The CDR3 consists of 15 residues. The germline V gene encodes CDR1 MNHEY and CDR2 SVGAGI. Here the CDR3 DNA reads TGTGCCAGCAGTTCGAGGGGGCCGGGCAATCAGCCCCAGCATTTT. It codes for CASSSRGPGNQPQHF.

DNA for the CDR3: TGTGCCAGCAGTTACACACAACAGGGGGGCTATGGCTACACCTTC. It yields the protein CASSYTQQGGYGYTF. The genes are TRBV6-5 and TRBJ1-2, with 8 nucleotides matching TRBD1. This CDR3 contains 15 residues. Germline V gene lookup returns CDR1 MNHEY and CDR2 SVGAGI. V dropped 2 bases and J dropped 4; count of bases not matched to a gene: 6.

The gene calls are TRBV6-5 and TRBJ1-1; no firm D call. Looked up from germline, CDR1 is MNHEY and CDR2 is SVGAGI. V was pared by 5 bases and J by 1 base, with 8 bases between. CDR3 length equals 13 residues. CDR3 nucleotides: TGTGCCAGCAGTAGGCGGTGGAACACTGAAGCTTTCTTT. This codes for CASSRRWNTEAFF.

The V call is TRBV4-3, the J call TRBJ2-7; the match to TRBD2 covers 9 bases. CDR1 and CDR2 (germline): LGHNA, YSLEER. This CDR3 is 16 amino acids long. V dropped 4 bases and J dropped 2; count of bases not matched to a gene: 9. Here the CDR3 reads CASSPPQREAPYEQYF. DNA of the CDR3: TGCGCCAGCAGCCCGCCCCAGCGGGAGGCACCCTACGAGCAGTACTTC.

The chain carries TRBV27 and TRBJ2-5; D ambiguous. The germline CDR1 and CDR2 sequences are MNHEY and SMNVEV (reference sequence). This CDR3 spans 15 amino acids. Trimming cost V 0 bases and J 0 bases, with 8 bases left between them. The CDR3 loop is CASSLSHRDQETQYF. DNA of the CDR3: TGTGCCAGCAGTTTATCGCACCGAGACCAAGAGACCCAGTACTTC.

The CDR3 loop reads CASGGDTGELFF. Written as DNA, the CDR3 is TGCGCCAGCGGGGGGGACACCGGGGAGCTGTTTTTT. The genes are TRBV10-1 and TRBJ2-2, with 7 bases that match TRBD2. Germline CDR1 is WNHNN and CDR2 is SYGVQD (reference sequence). The V gene end was trimmed by 8 bases and the J gene end by 3 bases; junction bases not matched to a gene: 0. CDR3 length: 12 residues.

The V call is TRBV4-1, the J call TRBJ2-3; D possibly corresponds to TRBD2 (5 bases). Germline CDR1 and CDR2: MGHRA and YSYEKL. With 1 base removed from V and 0 bases from J, the gap between germline ends came to 20 bases. The CDR3 has 19 amino acids. CDR3 nucleotides: TGCGCCAGCAGCCAAGTCCCCCTGGACTGGGGTCCTAGCACAGATACGCAGTATTTT. This encodes CASSQVPLDWGPSTDTQYF.

The chain joins TRBV19 to TRBJ2-7; D may be TRBD1 (6 bases). V was shortened by 4 bases and J by 0 bases, with 19 bases between the two germline ends. The CDR3 covers 17 residues. CDR1 and CDR2 (germline): LNHDA, SQIVND (reference sequence). The CDR3 loop reads CASSTWAQGLTSYEQYF. The CDR3 nucleotides read TGTGCCAGTAGTACGTGGGCCCAGGGGTTAACCTCCTACGAGCAGTACTTC.

This clone has only one observation. The genes are TRBV19 and TRBJ2-1; a possible D gene is TRBD1 (6 bases). The CDR3 consists of 15 residues. Germline-derived CDR1 and CDR2 are LNHDA and SQIVND (reference sequence). V dropped 5 bases and J dropped 0 bases, with 11 bases sitting between them. CDR3 amino acids: CASSVQGLSYNEQFF. CDR3 nucleotide sequence: TGTGCCAGTAGTGTCCAGGGGCTCTCCTACAATGAGCAGTTCTTC.

The chain is built from TRBV28 and TRBJ2-7; 10 bases are a match to TRBD2. The CDR3 runs 16 residues. V shed 2 bases and J 2 bases; nucleotides not matched to a gene: 6. Germline V gives CDR1 MDHEN, CDR2 SYDVKM. The CDR3 protein is CASSLGPSGSPYEQYF. The CDR3 DNA is TGTGCCAGCAGTTTAGGTCCTAGCGGGAGCCCCTACGAGCAGTACTTC.

The chain is built from TRBV18 and TRBJ1-1, with TRBD1 identical over 9 bases. Trimming at V came to 3 bases and at J to 6 bases, leaving 11 bases not matched to a gene. The CDR3 extends over 16 amino acids. Germline assignment: CDR1 KGHSH and CDR2 LQKENI. The CDR3 sequence is CASSPFTGGAWAEAFF. The CDR3 region has the DNA TGTGCCAGCTCACCGTTTACAGGGGGCGCTTGGGCTGAAGCTTTCTTT.

The chain has TRBV18 and TRBJ1-1; no clear D. From germline, CDR1 is KGHSH and CDR2 LQKENI. V was cut by 0 bases and J by 5 bases, with 10 bases left in between. CDR3 length: 14 residues. DNA for the CDR3: TGTGCCAGCTCACCACCTATGGGCACTACTGAAGCTTTCTTT. This translates into CASSPPMGTTEAFF. The whole variable domain, filled in from reference TRBV18 and TRBJ1-1, reads NAGVMQNPRHLVRRRGQEARLRCSPMKGHSHVYWYRQLPEEGLKFMVYLQKENIIDESGMPKERFSAEFPKEGPSILRIQQVVRGDSAAYFCASSPPMGTTEAFFGQGTRLTVV.

The chain employs TRBV6-5 and TRBJ1-5; 9 nucleotides align to TRBD1. Germline loops: CDR1 MNHEY, CDR2 SVGAGI. The ends lost 0 bases at V and 5 bases at J; junction bases unmatched: 2. This CDR3 has 15 residues. The CDR3 DNA sequence: TGTGCCAGCAGTTACTCTCGGACAGGGGATCAGCCCCAGCATTTT. This sequence encodes CASSYSRTGDQPQHF.

The rearrangement joins TRBV5-1 to TRBJ2-2; 7 bases are shared with TRBD1. The CDR3 runs to 16 residues. Germline V gene lookup returns CDR1 SGHRS and CDR2 YFSETQ. V trimming: 2 bases; J trimming: 6 bases; junction bases outside the gene matches: 10. The CDR3 DNA follows: TGCGCCAGCAGCTTAATGACAGGGAGTGTTTCCGGGGAGCTGTTTTTT. Its protein product is CASSLMTGSVSGELFF. The full variable domain, in which reference TRBV5-1 and TRBJ2-2 provide the parts outside the CDR3, is KAGVTQTPRYLIKTRGQQVTLSCSPISGHRSVSWYQQTPGQGLQFLFEYFSETQRNKGNFPGRFSGRQFSNSRSEMNVSTLELGDSALYLCASSLMTGSVSGELFFGEGSRLTVL.

The chain employs TRBV7-9 and TRBJ1-4; 9 bases line up with TRBD1. This CDR3 region has 16 residues. CDR1 and CDR2 from the germline V gene are SEHNR and FQNEAQ (reference sequence). The ends lost 4 bases at V and 2 bases at J; junction bases unmatched: 5. CDR3 sequence reads: CASSYTGGATNEKLFF. The CDR3 nucleotides are TGTGCCAGCAGCTATACAGGGGGCGCGACTAATGAAAAACTGTTTTTT.

The CDR3 nucleotides are TGTGCCAGCAGCTTTAACAGGGGGCGCCCCGAGCAGTACTTC. It encodes CASSFNRGRPEQYF. The chain is built from TRBV7-2 and TRBJ2-7, with TRBD1 matching over 9 bases. J was trimmed by 6 bases and V by 3 bases; bases with no gene match: 6. CDR3 length: 14 residues. Germline V gene sequence: CDR1 SGHTA, CDR2 FQGNSA.